The T cell receptor beta chain under discussion was sequenced for a study of CD8 T cells in ankylosing spondylitis. In making TCR beta libraries, quantitative 5'-RACE with molecular barcodes was used. Via MiXCR, TCRdb re-called the 5' RACE reads, giving one row per CDR3 protein. The sample has roughly 100,000 distinct CDR3 sequences; about 8.5% are singletons. Study results and caveats: Clones linked with disease were CD8+ and fairly uncommon in the peripheral blood. Disease-linked clones were reportedly significantly enriched in matched ankylosing spondylitis synovial fluid.

This CDR3 contains 13 residues. Trimming removed 5 bases from V and 3 bases from J, with 10 bases in between. This clonotype came up once. Antigen: not known. Given a much more abundant clone one base away, this may be a read error. Sequencing was done on a sample of blood, either unsorted or a sorted T cell fraction (not recorded which). The origin of this receptor is a male donor with ankylosing spondylitis or in good health (not recorded which). The V call is TRBV7-1, the J call TRBJ1-2; D is unclear. TRBV7-1 is sorted into the ORF group, with uncertain function. The CDR3 loop reads CASSPLGHYGYTF. In DNA, the CDR3 is TGTGCCAGCAGCCCCTTGGGCCACTATGGCTACACCTTC.